This T cell receptor (beta chain) was retrieved from a study of shared clonotypes between healthy human individuals. Study-wide points: Estimated richness was generally greater in naive than memory subsets.

The trim removed 2 bases at V and 1 base at J, leaving 8 bases unmatched. CDR1 and CDR2 from the germline V gene are LGHNA and YSLEER. The CDR3 is 16 residues long. Naive CD45RA+ and memory CD45RA-negative subsets were split from CD4+ cells. Per the authors' pipeline: Quality scores were absent from the junction-only immunoSEQ sequences, so filtering differed. The assay was immunoSEQ multiplex PCR, and TCRdb's table has in-frame clones only and misses some. That table furnishes V, J and clone size, whereas the DNA furnished D and trimming. The sample includes roughly 1.4 million clones, 97% to 99% of them seen just once. Of note for this clone: Its antigen remains unknown.

This receptor was identified in a man under 40 in good health. Material: naive CD4+ T cells sorted from blood. As for subset: CD45RA+ positively selected. The chain is built from TRBV4-3 and TRBJ2-7, with 7 bases aligning to TRBD2. The CDR3 DNA reads as TGCGCCAGCAGCCAAACGGTACTAGCGCCTTCCTACGAGCAGTACTTC. This translates into CASSQTVLAPSYEQYF.